One and the same sample provided the 29 T cell receptor beta chains below, sequenced in a study of T cells in Graves' hyperthyroidism and ophthalmopathy. From RNA transcripts, TCR beta CDR3 regions were amplified. HTBI primers were employed in a first-round RT-PCR of the TCR CDR3. Using its own MiXCR run on the multiplex PCR reads, TCRdb lists one record per CDR3 protein. The data contain around 570,000 distinct CDR3 sequences, roughly 21% of them singletons. Sequencing was carried out using blood. These receptors were taken from a man aged 40-49 years with Graves' ophthalmopathy.

V usage is TRBV5-5 and J usage is TRBJ1-1; D not resolved. The ends were cut back, 0 bases at V and 0 bases at J, with 9 bases in the middle. The CDR3 covers 15 residues. CDR1 is SGHKS and CDR2 is YYEKEE in the germline V gene (reference sequence). CDR3 DNA: TGTGCCAGCAGCTTGGACCTAGGGATGAACACTGAAGCTTTCTTT. It codes for CASSLDLGMNTEAFF. The variable domain in full, completed from reference TRBV5-5 and TRBJ1-1, reads DAGVTQSPTHLIKTRGQQVTLRCSPISGHKSVSWYQQVLGQGPQFIFQYYEKEERGRGNFPDRFSARQFPNYSSELNVNALLLGDSALYLCASSLDLGMNTEAFFGQGTRLTVV.

This chain connects TRBV7-2 to TRBJ2-1; D might be TRBD1 or TRBD2, each matching 5 bases. V shed 4 bases and J shed 7 bases, with 8 bases lying between them. The CDR3 is 12 amino acids. CDR1 is SGHTA, CDR2 FQGNSA, per germline. The CDR3 DNA follows: TGTGCCAGCAGCTCATGGGGGAATGAGCAGTTCTTC. Residues: CASSSWGNEQFF.

This clonotype was counted only a few times. J is TRBJ1-5 and V is TRBV19; 7 nucleotides match TRBD1. Trimming cost V 1 base and J 0 bases; bases outside gene matches: 12. The CDR3 runs 19 residues. Germline V gene lookup returns CDR1 LNHDA and CDR2 SQIVND (reference sequence). This CDR3 is CASSIVVGTAGYSNQPQHF. The DNA of the CDR3 is TGTGCCAGTAGTATAGTTGTCGGGACAGCGGGTTATAGCAATCAGCCCCAGCATTTT.

The table lists this clonotype with a few counts. The gene calls are TRBV20-1 and TRBJ1-2, with D perhaps TRBD1 (5 bases). The CDR3 has 16 amino acids. Trimming cost V 1 base and J 5 bases, with 20 bases left between them. From germline, CDR1 is DFQATT and CDR2 SNEGSKA (reference sequence). The CDR3 DNA reads TGCAGTGCTAGAGTCCGCCCCAGGGAAAGGGGTTATGGCTACACCTTC. Residues: CSARVRPRERGYGYTF.

The chain couples TRBV9 to TRBJ2-2; 7 bases map to TRBD2. CDR3 length: 14 amino acids. CDR1 is SGDLS and CDR2 is YYNGEE in the germline V gene. V shed 1 base, J shed 6 bases, and the junction held 3 bases outside the gene matches. This chain's CDR3 is CASSVSAGAGELFF. The CDR3 region has the DNA TGTGCCAGCAGCGTATCGGCGGGAGCCGGGGAGCTGTTTTTT.

This clonotype showed up just a few times. V and J are TRBV18 and TRBJ2-3; the D is unclear. The V end was cut by 4 bases, the J end by 11 bases, with 16 bases between. Germline CDR1 reads KGHSH; CDR2 reads LQKENI. This CDR3 region has 13 residues. In DNA, the CDR3 is TGTGCCAGCTCACAAACGGTAAGGTCCGGGCAGTATTTT. This gives the protein CASSQTVRSGQYF.

The CDR3 DNA is TGTGCCAGCAGTTTTGGGCAACTCCTCTACGAGCAGTACTTC. Its translation: CASSFGQLLYEQYF. The rearrangement links TRBV12-3 or TRBV12-4 to TRBJ2-7; the D is unclear. V shed 3 bases and J shed 3 bases, with 12 bases lying between them. The CDR3 is made up of 14 amino acids.

This clonotype was counted once. Being one base from a much bigger clone, this may be a read error. The chain links TRBV20-1 to TRBJ1-5, with TRBD1 matching 11 bases. Germline-derived CDR1 and CDR2 are DFQATT and SNEGSKA (reference sequence). The length of the CDR3 is 16 residues. The CDR3 nucleotides are TGCGGTGCTACAAAAGTCGGACAGGGGGCTAATCAGCCCCAGCATTTT. Translated, it gives CGATKVGQGANQPQHF.

There are a few counts of this clonotype. The rearrangement uses TRBV6-2 or TRBV6-3 and TRBJ1-1; 7 nucleotides align to TRBD1. This CDR3 is 13 amino acids long. CDR1 and CDR2 (germline): MNHEY, SVGEGT. V shed 3 bases and J 8 bases; nucleotides not matched to a gene: 6. The CDR3 spells CASSYFGTAEAFF. The CDR3 coding sequence is TGTGCCAGCAGTTATTTCGGGACAGCCGAAGCTTTCTTT.

The chain uses TRBV27 and TRBJ1-5; D remains ambiguous. Germline CDR1 MNHEY, CDR2 SMNVEV (reference sequence). The ends were cut back, 7 bases at V and 1 base at J, with 14 bases in the middle. The CDR3 totals 15 residues. The CDR3 sequence: CASKRVDRSNQPQHF. The CDR3 coding sequence is TGTGCCAGCAAGCGGGTGGACCGAAGCAATCAGCCCCAGCATTTT.

This clonotype was picked up a small number of times. This chain joins TRBV12-3 or TRBV12-4 and TRBJ1-1, with TRBD1 matching 8 bases. This CDR3 spans 15 amino acids. The trim removed 4 bases at V and 4 bases at J, leaving 8 bases unmatched. CDR3 residues: CASSSDRGLATEAFF. The CDR3 DNA is TGTGCCAGCAGTTCTGACAGGGGACTTGCCACTGAAGCTTTCTTT.

The chain is built from TRBV7-2 and TRBJ2-1; D possibly corresponds to TRBD2 (7 bases). The germline V gene encodes CDR1 SGHTA and CDR2 FQGNSA. CDR3 size: 15 residues. The V and J ends lost 1 base and 3 bases respectively, with 10 bases between them. The DNA of the CDR3 is TGTACCAGCAGCTTAGTCGGGGGGCTCTACAATGAGCAGTTCTTC. Translation gives CTSSLVGGLYNEQFF.

This clonotype came up a few times. CDR3 residues: CASKDTGQGAGELFF. CDR3 coding DNA: TGTGCCAGCAAAGACACCGGACAGGGGGCCGGGGAGCTGTTTTTT. The chain couples TRBV6-1 to TRBJ2-2; 10 nucleotides agree with TRBD1. CDR1 and CDR2 from the germline V gene are MNHNS and SASEGT. V lost 7 bases and J lost 6; bases outside the gene matches: 8. The CDR3 sequence is 15 residues long.

The chain has TRBV6-2 or TRBV6-3 and TRBJ2-2, with 8 nucleotides matching TRBD2. Trimming at V came to 6 bases and at J to 5 bases, leaving 8 bases not matched to a gene. The CDR3 spans 15 residues. The germline V gene encodes CDR1 MNHEY and CDR2 SVGEGT. The CDR3 DNA reads TGTGCCAGCAGACCGGGACTAGGAATGACCGGGGAGCTGTTTTTT. Protein: CASRPGLGMTGELFF.

This clonotype has only a few counts. V and J are TRBV6-1 and TRBJ1-5, with TRBD1 matching 9 bases. The CDR3 sequence is 15 residues long. In germline, CDR1 is MNHNS, CDR2 SASEGT. The J segment lost 6 bases and the V segment lost 6 bases, leaving 9 bases of the junction unmatched. CDR3 sequence: CASSQKWTGAQPQHF. The CDR3 nucleotides are TGTGCCAGCAGCCAGAAATGGACAGGGGCTCAGCCCCAGCATTTT.

The chain is built from TRBV5-6 and TRBJ2-5, with 7 bases matching TRBD2. Trimming at V came to 2 bases and at J to 1 base, leaving 2 bases not matched to a gene. The germline V gene has CDR1 SGHDT and CDR2 YYEEEE. This CDR3 has 14 amino acids. The CDR3 nucleotides are TGTGCCAGCAGCTTTGAGCGGGGCCAAGAGACCCAGTACTTC. Amino acids: CASSFERGQETQYF.

This clonotype appeared a few times. CDR3 coding DNA: TGTGCCAGCAGCGCGCAGGTTAACTATGGCTACACCTTC. This translates into CASSAQVNYGYTF. The V and J genes are TRBV2 and TRBJ1-2; D is unresolved. V dropped 6 bases and J dropped 1 base, with 9 bases sitting between them. The germline gives CDR1 SNHLY, CDR2 FYNNEI. The CDR3 totals 13 residues.

This clonotype was found many times. The V and J genes are TRBV7-2 and TRBJ2-5; the match to TRBD1 covers 7 bases. The CDR3 covers 13 residues. Germline CDR1 is SGHTA and CDR2 is FQGNSA. V lost 5 bases to trimming and J lost 5 bases; unmatched junction nucleotides: 5. In DNA form, the CDR3 reads TGTGCCAGCAGCGTACAGGGGTGGGAGACCCAGTACTTC. It translates to CASSVQGWETQYF. The variable domain in full, completed from reference TRBV7-2 and TRBJ2-5, reads GAGVSQSPSNKVTEKGKDVELRCDPISGHTALYWYRQSLGQGLEFLIYFQGNSAPDKSGLPSDRFSAERTGGSVSTLTIQRTQQEDSAVYLCASSVQGWETQYFGPGTRLLVL.

This clonotype occurred many times. DNA for the CDR3: TGCGCCAGCAGCCCGGAGGGGGGGGCCCTATACAATGAGCAGTTCTTC. It is translated as CASSPEGGALYNEQFF. This chain connects TRBV5-1 to TRBJ2-1, with TRBD2 as a possible D gene (7 bases). The length of the CDR3 is 16 residues. Germline-derived CDR1 and CDR2 are SGHRS and YFSETQ. Trimming took off 4 bases at V and 4 bases at J, with 18 bases between the two ends. Supplemented by reference TRBV5-1 and TRBJ2-1, the full variable domain reads KAGVTQTPRYLIKTRGQQVTLSCSPISGHRSVSWYQQTPGQGLQFLFEYFSETQRNKGNFPGRFSGRQFSNSRSEMNVSTLELGDSALYLCASSPEGGALYNEQFFGPGTRLTVL.

This rearrangement joins TRBV30 to TRBJ1-2, with D uncertain. Germline CDR1 is GTSNPN and CDR2 is SVGIG (reference sequence). The CDR3 contains 13 residues. V lost 0 bases and J lost 2, with 7 bases in between. Here the CDR3 reads CAWSVWQNYGYTF. The CDR3 nucleotides are TGTGCCTGGAGTGTATGGCAGAACTATGGCTACACCTTC.

This clonotype occurred many times. The chain joins TRBV20-1 to TRBJ2-1, with 8 bases lining up with TRBD1. Germline assignment: CDR1 DFQATT and CDR2 SNEGSKA (reference sequence). Trimming cost V 1 base and J 6 bases; bases outside gene matches: 8. CDR3 length equals 15 residues. The CDR3 loop reads CSARATGVFINEQFF. CDR3 nucleotide sequence: TGCAGTGCTAGAGCGACAGGGGTATTTATCAATGAGCAGTTCTTC.

The chain employs TRBV12-3 or TRBV12-4 and TRBJ1-6; D gene uncertain. This CDR3 spans 15 amino acids. Trimming stripped 7 bases from V and 6 bases from J, with 16 bases between. CDR3 amino acids: CASTDSGNFNSPLHF. The CDR3 bases are TGTGCCAGCACCGACTCGGGGAATTTTAATTCACCCCTCCACTTT.

This clonotype was counted ten times or more. The chain employs TRBV7-3 and TRBJ2-1; 11 bases line up with TRBD2. Germline CDR1 and CDR2: SGHTA and FQGTGA. After removal of 5 bases from V and 8 bases from J, the junction contained 11 bases not matched to a gene. The CDR3 sequence is 16 residues long. CDR3 region: CASSKSLAGGAHEQFF. The CDR3 nucleotides are TGTGCCAGCAGCAAAAGCCTAGCGGGAGGCGCCCATGAGCAGTTCTTC.

The chain is built from TRBV3-1 and TRBJ1-2; D gene ambiguous. Germline CDR1 LGHDT, CDR2 YNNKEL (reference sequence). This CDR3 region has 15 residues. Trimming took off 4 bases at V and 7 bases at J, with 19 bases between the two ends. CDR3 DNA: TGTGCCAGCAGCCCCACCCGCGCTGGGCGGGGTGGCTACACCTTC. This codes for CASSPTRAGRGGYTF.

V usage is TRBV4-1 and J usage is TRBJ2-1; D remains unclear. Trimming shortened V by 3 bases and J by 6 bases, and 15 bases separated the two germline ends. CDR1 is MGHRA, CDR2 YSYEKL, per germline. CDR3 length equals 15 residues. CDR3 in amino acids: CASSQDPNSFNEQFF. The CDR3 DNA sequence: TGCGCCAGCAGCCAGGATCCAAACTCTTTCAATGAGCAGTTCTTC.

The V call is TRBV4-2, the J call TRBJ1-1; a weak D match, TRBD1 (6 bases). Germline V lookup: CDR1 LGHNA, CDR2 YNFKEQ. Trimming shortened V by 1 base and J by 5 bases, and 17 bases separated the two germline ends. This CDR3 region has 16 residues. CDR3 nucleotide sequence: TGTGCCAGCAGCCAAGGGGAGGGCAGGGGCCCAACTGAAGCTTTCTTT. Residues: CASSQGEGRGPTEAFF.

This sequence joins TRBV6-1 and TRBJ2-2; D may be TRBD2 (5 bases). V was clipped by 4 bases and J by 4 bases, with 10 bases between them. Germline lookup yields CDR1 MNHNS and CDR2 SASEGT. This CDR3 is 14 amino acids long. The CDR3 loop reads CASSVSAFTGELFF. The CDR3 nucleotides are TGTGCCAGCAGTGTTAGCGCCTTCACCGGGGAGCTGTTTTTT.

This clonotype was counted between two and nine times. This chain links TRBV19 with TRBJ2-2; 7 bases are a match to TRBD2. In germline, CDR1 is LNHDA, CDR2 SQIVND (reference sequence). J gave up 7 bases and V 4 bases, and 9 bases lay outside the gene matches. This CDR3 spans 15 amino acids. The CDR3 DNA sequence: TGTGCCAGTAGTAAGGGGCGGGAGTCAGACGGGGAGCTGTTTTTT. Translated: CASSKGRESDGELFF.

J is TRBJ2-7 and V is TRBV6-1; 8 positions agree with TRBD1. The germline V gene has CDR1 MNHNS and CDR2 SASEGT. The CDR3 extends over 14 amino acids. Trimming cost V 5 bases and J 3 bases; bases outside gene matches: 6. CDR3 DNA: TGTGCCAGCAGTACGGACAGGGCCTTCTACGAGCAGTACTTC. Protein product: CASSTDRAFYEQYF.